This is a list of T cell receptor beta chains from one sample in a study of regulatory T cells in long-lasting Graves disease. TCRdb fed the multiplex PCR reads into MiXCR, producing one record per CDR3 protein. Of 390,000 or so distinct CDR3 sequences in the sample, 12% are singletons; the top ten hold approximately 20%. These data are also associated with another study on T cells in Graves' hyperthyroidism and ophthalmopathy.

The sequencing here drew on peripheral blood mononuclear cells (PBMCs), taken at new diagnosis, from a patient treated with antithyroid drugs. These receptors were taken from a woman between 18 and 30 years old with Graves disease. The CDR3 runs from the conserved cysteine through the conserved F or W. Fields, in order: CDR3 length, D gene, V gene, J gene, CDR3 protein. The D gene is left open where the match is weak.

16	-	TRBV6-2/TRBV6-3	TRBJ2-7	CASSSNSGGPAYEQYF
13	TRBD2	TRBV28	TRBJ2-3	CASSFRLAGVLYF
11	-	TRBV2	TRBJ1-1	CASVSGTEAFF
13	-	TRBV27	TRBJ2-5	CASSFSGVETQYF
14	-	TRBV27	TRBJ1-2	CASSQSGTAYGYTF
14	-	TRBV30	TRBJ1-3	CAWDAKSSGNTIYF
11	-	TRBV30	TRBJ2-2	CACWSTGELFF
12	-	TRBV3-1	TRBJ1-1	CASSQRGFGAFF
14	-	TRBV10-1	TRBJ2-7	CASSEDYPSYEQYF
15	TRBD2	TRBV10-3	TRBJ2-3	CAITAGGPPADTQYF
13	TRBD2	TRBV6-1	TRBJ2-5	CASLLAGEETQYF
14	TRBD1	TRBV19	TRBJ2-2	CASSPGQGAGELFF
15	-	TRBV20-1	TRBJ2-3	CSARRLQTSTDTQYF
13	-	TRBV5-4	TRBJ1-2	CASSLRQGSGYTF
17	TRBD2	TRBV27	TRBJ2-3	CASWGLAGRGGTDTQYF
16	-	TRBV20-1	TRBJ2-1	CSARAPSGKRSNEQFF
14	-	TRBV18	TRBJ1-3	CASSPPGNRNTIYF
15	-	TRBV3-2	TRBJ2-5	CASSFGLAGTETQYF
14	-	TRBV29-1	TRBJ1-2	CSVAGGAFNYGYTF
13	-	TRBV4-3	TRBJ2-2	CASSPESTGELFF
15	-	TRBV4-3	TRBJ1-6	CASSQESYYNSPLHF
22	TRBD2	TRBV5-6	TRBJ2-1	CASSSFRRTSGRLGGSYNEQFF
15	-	TRBV5-4	TRBJ2-1	CATNPDQGGGREQFF
12	-	TRBV10-3	TRBJ2-3	CAISTDTDTQYF
13	-	TRBV4-1	TRBJ2-1	CASSQGLVEEQFF
15	-	TRBV5-1	TRBJ1-2	CASSPQGNLVYGYTF
18	TRBD2	TRBV3-1	TRBJ2-1	CASSHPSGSSFLFDEQFF
15	-	TRBV7-9	TRBJ2-1	CASSSGRTLNNEQFF
12	-	TRBV5-1	TRBJ2-5	CASSIDQETQYF
16	TRBD1	TRBV7-2	TRBJ2-2	CASSLLKQGAVGELFF
13	-	TRBV7-9	TRBJ1-2	CASSFGRDYGYTF
16	-	TRBV11-2	TRBJ2-1	CASSPSKPKRDNEQFF
17	-	TRBV7-8	TRBJ1-1	CASSPTGTRIGNTEAFF
17	TRBD1	TRBV6-2/TRBV6-3	TRBJ1-2	CASSFFAKPGQSYGYTF
13	-	TRBV20-1	TRBJ2-7	CSAAANSPGEQYF
15	TRBD2	TRBV7-8	TRBJ2-2	CASSLDSGASGELFF
16	-	TRBV7-6	TRBJ2-3	CASSRTTGLGTDTQYF
15	TRBD1	TRBV7-3	TRBJ2-1	CASSFTGTGYAEQFF
16	TRBD2	TRBV20-1	TRBJ2-7	CSARPRLAGPSYEQYF
15	-	TRBV4-3	TRBJ1-6	CASSQDRGVNSPLHF
20	TRBD2	TRBV12-3/TRBV12-4	TRBJ2-7	CASSPRYGLAGGPPLHEQYF
14	TRBD1	TRBV28	TRBJ2-1	CASSTGTGGIEQFF
15	-	TRBV12-3/TRBV12-4	TRBJ2-3	CASSFGGPLADTQYF
11	TRBD2	TRBV29-1	TRBJ2-1	CVGVAGYEQFF
11	-	TRBV6-2/TRBV6-3	TRBJ1-1	CASSYGREAFF
12	-	TRBV11-1	TRBJ2-1	CASSVRNNEQFF
16	-	TRBV7-2	TRBJ2-1	CASSLTPGLWGNEQFF
19	TRBD2	TRBV3-1	TRBJ2-2	CASSHPRFNSGSCSGELFF
16	TRBD1	TRBV19	TRBJ1-5	CASSTWDRASNQPQHF
15	TRBD2	TRBV5-1	TRBJ2-1	CASSMGLAFYNEQFF
17	TRBD1	TRBV11-1	TRBJ1-1	CASSSGGTDSMNTEAFF
13	-	TRBV20-1	TRBJ1-2	CSAIQESNYGYTF
12	-	TRBV20-1	TRBJ1-1	CSARGVRTEAFF
19	TRBD2	TRBV13	TRBJ2-1	CASSTPAYRTSGIYNEQFF
16	TRBD2	TRBV6-7	TRBJ2-1	CASSYFLAGGQGEQFF
14	-	TRBV7-6	TRBJ2-2	CASSHGLGDEELFF
13	-	TRBV7-9	TRBJ2-7	CASSLAEVYEQYF
15	-	TRBV18	TRBJ2-7	CASSPRPDGRYEQYF
16	-	TRBV7-2	TRBJ1-6	CASSSKTRERNSPLHF